The 21 T cell receptor beta chains reported below all come from one sample, sequenced in a study of blood T cell repertoires in COVID-19. Here immunoSEQ multiplex PCR was the method, and the copy in TCRdb shows in-frame clones only, minus some. The table lists roughly 120,000 clones, about 86% of them singletons. Source material: peripheral blood. The receptors derive from a woman in her fifties or sixties with acute or convalescent COVID-19.

The V gene is TRBV7-3, the J gene TRBJ2-7; TRBD1 agrees at 8 bases. The length of the CDR3 is 14 residues. The germline CDR1 and CDR2 sequences are SGHTA and FQGTGA. V was clipped by 1 base and J by 6 bases; unmatched bases: 5. DNA for the CDR3: TGTGCCAGCAGCTTAAGCGGACAGGGATCCGAGCAGTACTTC. This sequence encodes CASSLSGQGSEQYF.

J is TRBJ2-2 and V is TRBV5-6; tentatively, D is TRBD2 (6 bases). Germline CDR1 is SGHDT and CDR2 is YYEEEE. The CDR3 sequence is 16 residues long. The ends were cut back, 4 bases at V and 7 bases at J, with 20 bases in the middle. The DNA for the CDR3 is TGTGCCAGCAGCCGAGATGGAGGAGGGCCGCACGGGGAGCTGTTTTTT. Encoded protein: CASSRDGGGPHGELFF.

The rearrangement joins TRBV6-5 to TRBJ1-6; TRBD1 agrees at 7 bases. The CDR3 loop spans 15 amino acids. The V segment lost 6 bases and the J segment 6 bases; nucleotides outside the gene matches: 8. From germline, CDR1 is MNHEY and CDR2 SVGAGI. In DNA form, the CDR3 reads TGTGCCAGCAGCCAAAGGACAGGCCCTAATTCACCCCTCCACTTT. Translated: CASSQRTGPNSPLHF.

V and J are TRBV14 and TRBJ2-3, with 11 bases lining up with TRBD2. The V and J ends lost 3 bases and 0 bases, in that order; junction bases with no gene match: 5. Germline V gene data show CDR1 as SGHDN and CDR2 as FVKESK. The CDR3 is made up of 17 amino acids. In nucleotides, the CDR3 is TGTGCCAGCAGCCAGCTACTAGCGGGGGTTAGCACAGATACGCAGTATTTT. Its protein is CASSQLLAGVSTDTQYF. The variable domain in full, completed from reference TRBV14 and TRBJ2-3, reads EAGVTQFPSHSVIEKGQTVTLRCDPISGHDNLYWYRRVMGKEIKFLLHFVKESKQDESGMPNNRFLAERTGGTYSTLKVQPAELEDSGVYFCASSQLLAGVSTDTQYFGPGTRLTVL.

This clone was seen only once. The chain couples TRBV30 to TRBJ1-2, with 9 bases aligning to TRBD1. V shed 6 bases, J shed 6 bases, and the junction held 8 bases outside the gene matches. Germline values: CDR1 GTSNPN, CDR2 SVGIG (reference sequence). The CDR3 is made up of 13 amino acids. The CDR3 bases are TGTGCCTGTACAGGGGGCCCTGGGGATGGCTACACCTTC. It encodes CACTGGPGDGYTF.

The J gene is TRBJ1-5, the V gene TRBV7-2; 8 bases agree with TRBD1. The CDR3 has 15 residues. V was clipped by 1 base and J by 3 bases; unmatched bases: 2. Germline values: CDR1 SGHTA, CDR2 FQGNSA. In nucleotides, the CDR3 is TGTGCCAGCAGCTTAGGGGACAGGATCAATCAGCCCCAGCATTTT. Encoded protein: CASSLGDRINQPQHF. The complete variable domain, with remaining parts taken from reference TRBV7-2 and TRBJ1-5, reads GAGVSQSPSNKVTEKGKDVELRCDPISGHTALYWYRQSLGQGLEFLIYFQGNSAPDKSGLPSDRFSAERTGGSVSTLTIQRTQQEDSAVYLCASSLGDRINQPQHFGDGTRLSIL.

This clone was detected once. The V call is TRBV11-2, the J call TRBJ1-2, with TRBD1 matching over 8 bases. Germline V gene data show CDR1 as SGHAT and CDR2 as FQNNGV. The CDR3 contains 13 residues. J lost 7 bases, V lost 7 bases, and 8 bases had no gene match. This CDR3 reads CASTPDREGGYTF. For the CDR3, the DNA is TGTGCCAGCACCCCGGACAGGGAAGGTGGCTACACCTTC.

The V call is TRBV4-2, the J call TRBJ2-1, with 9 bases lining up with TRBD2. The CDR3 loop spans 14 amino acids. J was trimmed by 3 bases and V by 8 bases; bases with no gene match: 5. Germline V gives CDR1 LGHNA, CDR2 YNFKEQ. The CDR3 region has the DNA TGTGCCAGCTCTTTGACTAGCGGCTACAATGAGCAGTTCTTC. It encodes CASSLTSGYNEQFF.

V usage is TRBV3-1 (or the pseudogene TRBV3-2) and J usage is TRBJ1-1; possibly TRBD1 for D (6 bases). Germline CDR1 and CDR2: LGHDT and YNNKEL (reference sequence). The CDR3 contains 14 residues. The V end lost 0 bases, the J end lost 5 bases, and 10 bases lay between the germline ends. Written as DNA, the CDR3 is TGTGCCAGCAGCCAAGATCTAGGGGGAACTGAAGCTTTCTTT. The encoded protein is CASSQDLGGTEAFF.

The chain uses TRBV3-1 (or the pseudogene TRBV3-2) and TRBJ2-4; D remains unclear. V was trimmed by 2 bases and J by 6 bases, leaving 17 bases between them. CDR3 length equals 16 residues. Germline loops: CDR1 LGHDT, CDR2 YNNKEL (reference sequence). The CDR3 sequence is CASSQIGNSSRNIQYF. As DNA, the CDR3 is TGTGCCAGCAGCCAAATAGGCAATTCTTCTAGAAACATTCAGTACTTC.

The rearrangement links TRBV5-6 to TRBJ1-1, with TRBD1 identical over 7 bases. The ends lost 4 bases at V and 0 bases at J; junction bases unmatched: 3. The germline CDR1 and CDR2 sequences are SGHDT and YYEEEE. The CDR3 is made up of 14 amino acids. The CDR3 DNA sequence: TGTGCCAGCAGCAGAGGGACAGTGAACACTGAAGCTTTCTTT. Its protein is CASSRGTVNTEAFF. Together with reference TRBV5-6 and TRBJ1-1, the CDR3 gives the full variable domain: DAGVTQSPTHLIKTRGQQVTLRCSPKSGHDTVSWYQQALGQGPQFIFQYYEEEERQRGNFPDRFSGHQFPNYSSELNVNALLLGDSALYLCASSRGTVNTEAFFGQGTRLTVV.

This chain uses TRBV7-9 with TRBJ2-3, with a possible D match to TRBD1 (5 bases). V shed 2 bases and J shed 3 bases, with 18 bases lying between them. The CDR3 length is 17 residues. Looked up from germline, CDR1 is SEHNR and CDR2 is FQNEAQ (reference sequence). The CDR3: CASSLPAGIVETDTQYF. The DNA for the CDR3 is TGTGCCAGCAGCTTACCGGCAGGGATCGTCGAGACAGATACGCAGTATTTT.

This clone was recorded a few times. The chain employs TRBV29-1 and TRBJ2-7; tentative D call: TRBD2 (6 bases). The CDR3 runs 13 residues. V shed 6 bases and J shed 6 bases, with 18 bases lying between them. Germline V gene data show CDR1 as SQVTM and CDR2 as ANQGSEA. The CDR3 loop is CSVSGTEGGEQYF. DNA of the CDR3: TGCAGCGTGTCCGGGACCGAGGGAGGCGAGCAGTACTTC.

The table lists this clone with a few counts. The V and J genes are TRBV28 and TRBJ1-6; D ambiguous. Deletions cut 10 bases from V and 10 bases from J, with 17 bases between. The CDR3 length is 13 residues. The germline V gene has CDR1 MDHEN and CDR2 SYDVKM. CDR3 sequence: CATSQRVGSPLHF. The CDR3 nucleotides are TGTGCCACCTCTCAGAGGGTTGGGTCACCCCTCCACTTT.

The V and J genes are TRBV11-2 and TRBJ1-2; D gene uncertain. The CDR3 contains 13 residues. Trimming removed 3 bases at V and 7 bases at J, with 12 bases between. Germline assignment: CDR1 SGHAT and CDR2 FQNNGV. The CDR3 is CASSFNFEGGYTF. DNA of the CDR3: TGTGCCAGCAGCTTCAACTTTGAGGGTGGCTACACCTTC.

On this clone itself: One end of the junction is discordant with germline, which a read error may explain. The genes are TRBV4-3 and TRBJ2-5; 8 bases fit TRBD2. Germline values: CDR1 LGHNA, CDR2 YSLEER. The CDR3 totals 16 residues. The CDR3 DNA reads TGCGCCAGCAGCCAAGTACGTAGCGGGGCAAGAGAGGCCCAGTACTTC. Its translation is CASSQVRSGAREAQYF.

The chain uses TRBV11-2 and TRBJ2-7; D ambiguous. The CDR3 is 12 amino acids. V lost 4 bases and J 5 bases, leaving 9 bases between the germline ends. Per the germline V gene, CDR1 is SGHAT and CDR2 is FQNNGV. The CDR3 region is CASSSRFDEQYF. The CDR3 bases are TGTGCCAGCAGCTCCCGTTTCGACGAGCAGTACTTC.

The chain uses TRBV2 and TRBJ1-1; D is ambiguous. The CDR3 length is 14 residues. V lost 2 bases to trimming and J lost 0 bases, with 7 bases between them. Germline V gene data show CDR1 as SNHLY and CDR2 as FYNNEI. CDR3 sequence: CASSERRLNTEAFF. DNA for the CDR3: TGTGCCAGCAGTGAACGGCGGCTGAACACTGAAGCTTTCTTT.

The CDR3 DNA follows: TGTGCCAGTAGTACCAACCGACAGGGGGCGAGAGGCTACACCTTC. Translating gives CASSTNRQGARGYTF. The V gene is TRBV19, the J gene TRBJ1-2, with 10 positions matching TRBD1. The V segment lost 4 bases and the J segment 8 bases; nucleotides outside the gene matches: 10. CDR1 is LNHDA and CDR2 is SQIVND in the germline V gene (reference sequence). This CDR3 spans 15 amino acids.

The chain is built from TRBV6-2 or TRBV6-3 and TRBJ1-2; TRBD1 might be the D (5 bases). The CDR3 has 15 residues. V was cut by 4 bases and J by 4 bases, with 16 bases left in between. CDR1 is MNHEY and CDR2 is SVGEGT in the germline V gene. The CDR3 spells CASSFGGAWVYGYTF. DNA for the CDR3: TGTGCCAGCAGTTTTGGAGGGGCCTGGGTCTATGGCTACACCTTC.

V and J are TRBV18 and TRBJ2-7; TRBD1 agrees at 7 bases. The junction had 6 bases not matched to a gene; V was cut back by 4 bases and J by 0 bases. Germline CDR1 is KGHSH and CDR2 is LQKENI. The CDR3 contains 15 residues. CDR3 protein: CASSQGAPSSYEQYF. Written as DNA, the CDR3 is TGTGCCAGCTCACAGGGGGCACCGAGCTCCTACGAGCAGTACTTC.